This TCR beta chain was observed in a study of T-cell reconstitution after alpha-beta-depleted transplantation in children. This clonotype was recorded many times. Its antigen is undetermined. Whole-study results and caveats: Surviving recipient T cells and thymic progenitors produced the high day-60 TCRbeta diversity seen in some patients. At one year after transplant, newly produced T cells mostly accounted for T-cell counts and diversity.

Preparation of the TCRbeta library involved a method that used unique molecular identifiers. Each CDR3 protein is one row after TCRdb ran MiXCR on the PCR reads. This table has a few hundred thousand distinct CDR3 sequences, roughly 26% appearing once. The CDR3 spans 16 residues. The ends were cut back, 2 bases at V and 4 bases at J, with 15 bases in the middle. The chain couples TRBV12-3 or TRBV12-4 to TRBJ2-1; unclear D gene. The material sequenced was PBMCs, taken before TCRalphabeta/CD19-depleted stem cell transplant. The source of this sequence is a girl aged 2 to 10 with Fanconi anemia, due to receive a stem cell transplant. CDR3 DNA sequence: TGTGCCAGCAGTTTATTCGGCGGAAGACCGTACAATGAGCAGTTCTTC. Amino acid sequence: CASSLFGGRPYNEQFF.